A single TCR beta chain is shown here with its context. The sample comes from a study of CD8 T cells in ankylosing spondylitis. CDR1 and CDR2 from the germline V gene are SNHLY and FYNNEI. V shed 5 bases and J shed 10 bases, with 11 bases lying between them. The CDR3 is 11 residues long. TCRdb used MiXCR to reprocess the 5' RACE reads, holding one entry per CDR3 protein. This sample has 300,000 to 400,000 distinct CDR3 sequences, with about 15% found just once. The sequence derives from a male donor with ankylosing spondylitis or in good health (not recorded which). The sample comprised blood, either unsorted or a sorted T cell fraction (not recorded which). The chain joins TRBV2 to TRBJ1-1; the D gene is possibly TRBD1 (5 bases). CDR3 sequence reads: CASSQSTGAFF. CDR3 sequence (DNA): TGTGCCAGCAGTCAGAGCACAGGAGCTTTCTTT.